This entry lists 5 T cell receptor beta chains sequenced from one sample in a study of blood T cells in healthy people across ages. It was with a sample-barcoded 5' primer and a J-beta primer mix that a second PCR of roughly 7 to 12 cycles was run. One entry per CDR3 protein, called by TCRdb with MiXCR from the 5' RACE reads. This sample has some 1,500,000 distinct CDR3 sequences; approximately 39% occur once, and the top ten carry approximately 4%. Input material: blood. The receptor set was obtained from a young woman in good health.

Concerning this clonotype: One end of the junction does not line up with germline, which may come from a read error. This chain joins TRBV7-9 and TRBJ2-1, with D tentatively TRBD2 (5 bases). The CDR3 runs 12 residues. Germline V lookup: CDR1 SEHNR, CDR2 FQNEAQ (reference sequence). CDR3 amino acids: CPSSLASGEQFF. The CDR3 DNA is TGTCCCAGCAGCTTAGCGTCGGGTGAGCAGTTCTTC.

V and J are TRBV20-1 and TRBJ2-7; 8 bases line up with TRBD1. Germline CDR1 and CDR2: DFQATT and SNEGSKA (reference sequence). This CDR3 is built from 11 residues. Here the CDR3 reads CSARQGSEQYF. The CDR3 DNA reads TGCAGCGCCAGACAGGGGAGTGAGCAGTACTTC.

To note about this clonotype: One end of the junction is discordant with germline, which a read error may explain. The J gene is TRBJ1-4, the V gene TRBV6-6, with D unclear. There are 13 residues in the CDR3. The germline V gene encodes CDR1 MNHNY and CDR2 SVGAGI (reference sequence). CDR3 amino acids: CAGSYGSNEKLFF. The CDR3 nucleotides read TGTGCCGGCAGTTACGGGAGTAATGAAAAACTGTTTTTT.

The chain couples TRBV29-1 to TRBJ2-1, with a possible D match to TRBD1 (5 bases). This CDR3 is 14 amino acids long. CDR1 and CDR2 (germline): SQVTM, ANQGSEA. Trimming pared 1 base from V and 6 bases from J, leaving 13 bases between. This CDR3 reads CSVEALGALNEQFF. In nucleotides, the CDR3 is TGCAGCGTTGAAGCGCTAGGGGCGCTCAATGAGCAGTTCTTC.

The rearrangement joins TRBV6-5 to TRBJ1-1, with D possibly TRBD1 on 5 matching bases. Germline values: CDR1 MNHEY, CDR2 SVGAGI. This CDR3 spans 15 amino acids. Trimming pared 2 bases from V and 5 bases from J, leaving 15 bases between. CDR3 protein: CASSYPGVGRTEAFF. CDR3 coding DNA: TGTGCCAGCAGTTACCCGGGGGTAGGGCGAACTGAAGCTTTCTTT.